The 10 T cell receptor beta chains below all came from one sample that was sequenced in a study of blood T cells in healthy people across ages. Alongside a J-beta primer mix, a sample-barcoded 5' primer served in a second PCR lasting about 7 to 11 cycles. Via MiXCR, TCRdb re-called the 5' RACE reads, giving one row per CDR3 protein. The sample has 1.5 million to 2 million distinct CDR3 sequences, about 31% seen once. Sequencing was performed on blood. These receptors were obtained from a woman in her 30s in good health.

About this clonotype itself: A much larger clone lies one base from this, so it may be a read error. V and J are TRBV29-1 and TRBJ2-1; 9 bases align to TRBD1. The CDR3 covers 15 residues. Germline V gene data show CDR1 as SQVTM and CDR2 as ANQGSEA. CDR3 region: CSVDPGTGMANVQFF. CDR3 bases: TGCAGCGTTGATCCCGGGACAGGGATGGCAAATGTGCAGTTCTTC.

This chain uses TRBV5-1 with TRBJ2-5; D gene unclear. This CDR3 contains 15 residues. Germline V CDR1 and CDR2: SGHRS, YFSETQ. Trimming took off 0 bases at V and 5 bases at J, with 14 bases between the two ends. In DNA, the CDR3 is TGCGCCAGCAGCTTGGTTGGCCAAGTGGCGGAGACCCAGTACTTC. Translation gives CASSLVGQVAETQYF.

The V call is TRBV11-1, the J call TRBJ2-5; no definite D call. Germline V gene data show CDR1 as SGHAT and CDR2 as FQDESV (reference sequence). V lost 1 base and J 1 base, leaving 4 bases between the germline ends. The CDR3 length is 13 residues. The CDR3 nucleotides read TGTGCCAGCAGCTTAGAAGTCCAAGAGACCCAGTACTTC. Amino acid sequence: CASSLEVQETQYF.

The chain carries TRBV20-1 and TRBJ1-1; possibly TRBD1 for D (5 bases). CDR1 DFQATT and CDR2 SNEGSKA come from the germline V gene (reference sequence). This CDR3 has 16 amino acids. With 2 bases removed from V and 2 bases from J, the gap between germline ends came to 18 bases. The CDR3 bases are TGCAGTGCTAGAACACGGAGAGAGACAGTCAACACTGAAGCTTTCTTT. This gives the protein CSARTRRETVNTEAFF.

This clonotype was seen only a few times. The V and J genes are TRBV7-6 and TRBJ1-4, with unresolved D. CDR3 length: 17 amino acids. The V gene lost 4 bases and the J gene lost 1 base, with 16 bases spanning the gap. From germline, CDR1 is SGHVS and CDR2 FNYEAQ. CDR3 bases: TGTGCCAGCAGCTATAGTCCCCCTCGGGGAACTAATGAAAAACTGTTTTTT. It yields the protein CASSYSPPRGTNEKLFF.

V and J are TRBV21-1 and TRBJ2-3; the table assigns TRBD2, which was not confirmed against the DNA. TRBV21-1 is a pseudogene. The CDR3 length is 15 residues. CDR3 bases: TGTGCCAGCAGCAAAGTGGCTAGCATCCCAGATACGCAGTATTTT. Its protein is CASSKVASIPDTQYF.

This clonotype was counted at least ten times. The J gene is TRBJ2-1, the V gene TRBV5-1; tentatively, D is TRBD2 (5 bases). This CDR3 has 15 amino acids. Germline V CDR1 and CDR2: SGHRS, YFSETQ. The V end lost 2 bases, the J end lost 8 bases, and 17 bases lay between the germline ends. CDR3 protein: CASSFIALRVDEQFF. The CDR3 DNA follows: TGCGCCAGCAGCTTCATAGCGCTGAGGGTGGATGAGCAGTTCTTC.

This clonotype was seen more than once but under ten times. V and J are TRBV4-1 and TRBJ2-5, with 8 positions matching TRBD2. After removal of 1 base from V and 4 bases from J, the junction contained 11 bases not matched to a gene. Germline assignment: CDR1 MGHRA and CDR2 YSYEKL. The CDR3 has 17 amino acids. The CDR3 DNA follows: TGCGCCAGCAGCCAAGTGTCCCAGCGGGGGCCTTCAGAGACCCAGTACTTC. It is translated as CASSQVSQRGPSETQYF.

CDR3 DNA sequence: TGTGCCAGCAGCTTAGAGGGGACTGGGAGCACAGATACGCAGTATTTT. The encoded protein is CASSLEGTGSTDTQYF. The rearrangement links TRBV7-9 to TRBJ2-3, with D maybe TRBD2 (6 bases). The CDR3 covers 16 residues. Germline CDR1 reads SEHNR; CDR2 reads FQNEAQ (reference sequence). Trimming shortened V by 1 base and J by 0 bases, and 11 bases separated the two germline ends. Based on the CDR3 plus reference TRBV7-9 and TRBJ2-3, the full variable domain is DTGVSQNPRHKITKRGQNVTFRCDPISEHNRLYWYRQTLGQGPEFLTYFQNEAQLEKSRLLSDRFSAERPKGSFSTLEIQRTEQGDSAMYLCASSLEGTGSTDTQYFGPGTRLTVL.

This chain links TRBV5-1 with TRBJ2-3; D is ambiguous. Germline V CDR1 and CDR2: SGHRS, YFSETQ. V lost 4 bases, J lost 9 bases, and 15 bases lay in between. This CDR3 has 13 residues. The CDR3 is CASSRLLSETQYF. In DNA form, the CDR3 reads TGCGCCAGCAGCAGACTGCTCTCGGAAACGCAGTATTTT.